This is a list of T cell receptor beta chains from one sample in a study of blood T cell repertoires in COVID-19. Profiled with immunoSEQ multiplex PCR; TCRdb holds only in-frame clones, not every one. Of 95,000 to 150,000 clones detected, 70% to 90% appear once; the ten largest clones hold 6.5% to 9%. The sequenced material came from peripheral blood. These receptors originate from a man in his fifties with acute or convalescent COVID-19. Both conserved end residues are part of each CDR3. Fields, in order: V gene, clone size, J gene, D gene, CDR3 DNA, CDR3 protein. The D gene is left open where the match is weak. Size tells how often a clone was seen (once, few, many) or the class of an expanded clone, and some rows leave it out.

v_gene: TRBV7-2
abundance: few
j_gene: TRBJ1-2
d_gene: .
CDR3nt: TGTGCCAGCAGCTTAGGTCGTCAGGGGTATGGCTACACCTTC
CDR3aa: CASSLGRQGYGYTF

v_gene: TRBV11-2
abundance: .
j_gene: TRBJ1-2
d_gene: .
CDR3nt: TGTGCCAGCAGCTTAGGGCAGGACTATGGCTACACCTTC
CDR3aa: CASSLGQDYGYTF

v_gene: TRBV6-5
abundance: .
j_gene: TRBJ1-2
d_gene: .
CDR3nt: TGTGCCAGCAGGTCAGGGAACCCCACCTCGGGCTACACCTTC
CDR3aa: CASRSGNPTSGYTF

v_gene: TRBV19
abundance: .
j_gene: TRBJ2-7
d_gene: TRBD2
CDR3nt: TGTGCCAGTAGTATAGGGAATAGCGGGAGATATCACTCCTACGAGCAGTACTTC
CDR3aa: CASSIGNSGRYHSYEQYF

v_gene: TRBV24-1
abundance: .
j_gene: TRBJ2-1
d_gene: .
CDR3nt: TGTGCCACCAGTGGGTCAGTCCAGGCGTCAACGATTAACAATGAGCAGTTCTTC
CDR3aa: CATSGSVQASTINNEQFF

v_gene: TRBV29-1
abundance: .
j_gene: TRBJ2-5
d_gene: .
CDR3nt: TGCAGCGTGGACAAAGCGTACCAAGAGACCCAGTACTTC
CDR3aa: CSVDKAYQETQYF

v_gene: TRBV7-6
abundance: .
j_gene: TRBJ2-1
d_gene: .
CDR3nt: TGTGCCAGCAGCTTAGAACCTAGTTCCTACAATGAGCAGTTCTTC
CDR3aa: CASSLEPSSYNEQFF

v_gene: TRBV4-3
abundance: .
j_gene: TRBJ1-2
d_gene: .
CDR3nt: TGCGCCAGCAGCCAAGTAGGCAGGAACTATGGCTACACCTTC
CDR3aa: CASSQVGRNYGYTF

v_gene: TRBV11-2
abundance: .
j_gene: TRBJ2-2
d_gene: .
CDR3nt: TGTGCCAGCAGCTTAGCGGGAACCGGGGAGCTGTTTTTT
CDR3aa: CASSLAGTGELFF

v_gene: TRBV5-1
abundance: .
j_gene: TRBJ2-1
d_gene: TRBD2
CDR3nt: TGCGCCAGCAGCTTGGACGGCGGGAGTCCCTACAATGAGCAGTTCTTC
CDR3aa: CASSLDGGSPYNEQFF

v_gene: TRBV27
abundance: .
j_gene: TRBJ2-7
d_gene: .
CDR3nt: TGTGCCAGCAGCCTAGGGGGGCCGGGACAGACCTACGAGCAGTACTTC
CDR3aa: CASSLGGPGQTYEQYF

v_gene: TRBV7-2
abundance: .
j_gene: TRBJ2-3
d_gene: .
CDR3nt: TGTGCCAGCAGCTTAGAGGTCGGGGGAGCAGATACGCAGTATTTT
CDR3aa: CASSLEVGGADTQYF

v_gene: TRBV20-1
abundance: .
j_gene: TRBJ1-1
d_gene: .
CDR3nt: TGCAGTGCTAGTCTGGGCAGAAAAGCTTTCTTT
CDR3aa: CSASLGRKAFF

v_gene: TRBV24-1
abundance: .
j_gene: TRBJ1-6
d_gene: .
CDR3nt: TGTGCCACCAGTGATCCCCATGAGGGAAAGTCACCCCTCCACTTT
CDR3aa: CATSDPHEGKSPLHF

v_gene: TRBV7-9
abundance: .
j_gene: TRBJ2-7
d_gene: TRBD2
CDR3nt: TGTGCCAGCAGCTATTATGGTGGACTAGCGGAGCCCTACGAGCAGTACTTC
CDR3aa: CASSYYGGLAEPYEQYF

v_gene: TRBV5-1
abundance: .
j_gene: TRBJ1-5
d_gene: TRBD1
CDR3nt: TGCGCCAGCAGCTTGGGGGGACAGTTCAATCAGCCCCAGCATTTT
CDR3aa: CASSLGGQFNQPQHF

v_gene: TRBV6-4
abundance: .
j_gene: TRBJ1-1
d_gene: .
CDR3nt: TGTGCCAGCAGTGACTCACCGGACAATTTGAAAGCTTTCTTT
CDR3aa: CASSDSPDNLKAFF

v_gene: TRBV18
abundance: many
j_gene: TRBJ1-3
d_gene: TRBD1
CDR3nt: TGTGCCAGCTCACCTACTGACAGGGGTGGAAACACCATATATTTT
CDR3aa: CASSPTDRGGNTIYF

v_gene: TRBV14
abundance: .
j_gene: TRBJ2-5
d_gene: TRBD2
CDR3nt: TGTGCCAGCAGCCAAGTCCAGCGGGAGGGCCTCCCAGAGACCCAGTACTTC
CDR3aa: CASSQVQREGLPETQYF

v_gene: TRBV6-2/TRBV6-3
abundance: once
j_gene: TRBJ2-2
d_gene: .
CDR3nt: TGTGCCAGCAGTTACTCGGGCCGTAACACCGGGGAGCTGTTTTTT
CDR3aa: CASSYSGRNTGELFF

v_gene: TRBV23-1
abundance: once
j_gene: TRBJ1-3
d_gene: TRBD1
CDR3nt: TGCGCCAGCAGTCAATCCGGGGACAGCTCTGGAAACACCATATATTTT
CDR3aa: CASSQSGDSSGNTIYF

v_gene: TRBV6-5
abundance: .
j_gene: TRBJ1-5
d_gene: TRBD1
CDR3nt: TGTGCCAGCAGTTACTCGGAGGGGGCCCGAGGGCCCCAGCATTTT
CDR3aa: CASSYSEGARGPQHF

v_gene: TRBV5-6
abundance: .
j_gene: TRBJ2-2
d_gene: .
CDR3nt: TGTGCCAGCAGCTTTCCAGGACAGGGAGGGACCGGGGAGCTGTTTTTT
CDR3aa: CASSFPGQGGTGELFF

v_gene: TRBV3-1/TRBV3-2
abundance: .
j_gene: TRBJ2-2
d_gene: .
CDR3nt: TGTGCCAGCAGCCCAACGGGGCGGGGCGGGGAGCTGTTTTTT
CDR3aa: CASSPTGRGGELFF

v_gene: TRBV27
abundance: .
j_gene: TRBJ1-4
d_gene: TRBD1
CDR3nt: TGTGCCAGCAGTTTCTCCGGGACAGGCGGAAAACTGTTTTTT
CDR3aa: CASSFSGTGGKLFF

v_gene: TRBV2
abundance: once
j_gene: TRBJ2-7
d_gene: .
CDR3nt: TGTGCCAGCAGTGGGTTGACTTACGAGCAGTACTTC
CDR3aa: CASSGLTYEQYF

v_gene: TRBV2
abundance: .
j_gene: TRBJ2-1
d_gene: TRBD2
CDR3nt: TGTGCCAGCAGTGAATACGGGGGACTAGCCGGGGTGCAGTTCTTC
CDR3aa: CASSEYGGLAGVQFF

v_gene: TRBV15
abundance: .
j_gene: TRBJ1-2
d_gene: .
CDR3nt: TGTGCCACCAGCAGGGCTGAGGGCGGCCCCTATGGCTACACCTTC
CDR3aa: CATSRAEGGPYGYTF

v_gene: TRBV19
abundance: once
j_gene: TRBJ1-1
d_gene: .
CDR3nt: TGTGCCAGTAGTGTCCCCCAGGAGGCGAACACTGAAGCTTTCTTT
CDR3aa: CASSVPQEANTEAFF

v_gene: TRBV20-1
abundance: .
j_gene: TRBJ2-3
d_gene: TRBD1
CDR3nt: TGCAGTGCTAGTGTGACAGGGGTTGCAGATACGCAGTATTTT
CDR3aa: CSASVTGVADTQYF

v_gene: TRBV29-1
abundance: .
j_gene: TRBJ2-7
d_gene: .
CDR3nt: TGCAGCGTTGCTCCACAGGAAAGACTCGAGCAGTACTTC
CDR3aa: CSVAPQERLEQYF

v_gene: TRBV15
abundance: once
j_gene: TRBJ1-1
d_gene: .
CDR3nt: TGTGCCACCAGCAGAGATCCCGGGGTGTTGAGGACTGAAGCTTTCTTT
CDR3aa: CATSRDPGVLRTEAFF

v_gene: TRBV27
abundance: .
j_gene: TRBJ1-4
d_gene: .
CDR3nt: TGTGCCAGCAGTTTGGGAGGGCCCGAAAAACTGTTTTTT
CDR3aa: CASSLGGPEKLFF

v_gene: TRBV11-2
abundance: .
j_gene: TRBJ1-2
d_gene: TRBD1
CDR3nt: TGTGCCAGCATAGCTAGGGGGCTTGACTATGGCTACACCTTC
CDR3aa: CASIARGLDYGYTF

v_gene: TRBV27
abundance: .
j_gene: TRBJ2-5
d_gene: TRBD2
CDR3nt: TGTGCCAGCAGTTTAGGTGGTCCGGGGGGGACCCAGTACTTC
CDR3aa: CASSLGGPGGTQYF

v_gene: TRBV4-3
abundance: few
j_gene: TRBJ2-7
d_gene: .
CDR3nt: TGCGCCAGCAGCCAAGTTCGAGCGGCTTCCTACGAGCAGTACTTC
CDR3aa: CASSQVRAASYEQYF

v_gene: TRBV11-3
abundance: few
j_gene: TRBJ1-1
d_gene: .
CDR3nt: TGTGCCAGCAGTGTCTATACGAACACTGAAGCTTTCTTT
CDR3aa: CASSVYTNTEAFF

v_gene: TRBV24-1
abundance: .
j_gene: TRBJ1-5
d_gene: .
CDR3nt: TGTGCCACCAGTGATTTGCGGGGTGATCAGCCCCAGCATTTT
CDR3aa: CATSDLRGDQPQHF

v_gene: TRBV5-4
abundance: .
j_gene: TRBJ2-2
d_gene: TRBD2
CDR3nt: TGTGCCAGCAGCCTAGCGGGTCGAGAGACCGGGGAGCTGTTTTTT
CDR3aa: CASSLAGRETGELFF

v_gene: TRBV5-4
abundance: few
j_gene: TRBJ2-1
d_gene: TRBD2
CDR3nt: TGTGCCAGCAGCTCGGGACTAGTTCGGAATGAGCAGTTCTTC
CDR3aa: CASSSGLVRNEQFF

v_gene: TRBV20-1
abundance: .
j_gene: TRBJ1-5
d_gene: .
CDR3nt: TGCAGTGCTAGTTTTAGATCGGATCAGCCCCAGCATTTT
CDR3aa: CSASFRSDQPQHF

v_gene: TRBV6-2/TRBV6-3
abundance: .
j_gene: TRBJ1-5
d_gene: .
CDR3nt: TGTGCCAGCAGTTACCGCGGCAATCAGCCCCAGCATTTT
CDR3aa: CASSYRGNQPQHF

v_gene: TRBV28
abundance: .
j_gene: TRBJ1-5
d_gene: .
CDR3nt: TGTGCCAGCACCAACGGTCCCCTTTTTAGCAATCAGCCCCAGCATTTT
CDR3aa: CASTNGPLFSNQPQHF

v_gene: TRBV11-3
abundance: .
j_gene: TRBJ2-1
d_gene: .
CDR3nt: TGTGCCAGCAGCGTCACCGGGGACATCTACAATGAGCAGTTCTTC
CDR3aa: CASSVTGDIYNEQFF

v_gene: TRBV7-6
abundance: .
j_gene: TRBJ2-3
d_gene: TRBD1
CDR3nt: TGTGCCAGCAGCTTCGGCATCGACAGGGGCACAGATACGCAGTATTTT
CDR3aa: CASSFGIDRGTDTQYF

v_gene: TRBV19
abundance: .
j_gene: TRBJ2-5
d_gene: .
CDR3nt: TGTGCCAGTAGCGTGTTACCGGAGGAGACCCAGTACTTC
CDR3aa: CASSVLPEETQYF

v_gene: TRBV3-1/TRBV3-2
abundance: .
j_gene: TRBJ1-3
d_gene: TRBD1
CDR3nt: TGTGCCAGCAGCTACCGGGACAGGGGGTCCGGAAACACCATATATTTT
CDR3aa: CASSYRDRGSGNTIYF

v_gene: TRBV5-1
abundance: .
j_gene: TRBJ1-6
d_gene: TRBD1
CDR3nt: TGCGCCAGCAGCTTGGGGACAGGGGTGACACCCCTCCACTTT
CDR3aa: CASSLGTGVTPLHF

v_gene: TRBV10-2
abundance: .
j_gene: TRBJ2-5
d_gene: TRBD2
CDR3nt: TGCGCCAGCAGTGAGCTCCGACTAGCGGGAGAGGAGACCCAGTACTTC
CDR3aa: CASSELRLAGEETQYF

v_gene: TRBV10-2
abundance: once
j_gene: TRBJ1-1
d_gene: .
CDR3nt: TGCGCCAGCAGTGTTCGAGGGAACACTGAAGCTTTCTTT
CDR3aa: CASSVRGNTEAFF

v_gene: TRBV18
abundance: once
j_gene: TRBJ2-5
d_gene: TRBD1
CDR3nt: TGTGCCAGCTCGGACTTGACAGGGGGCGAGACCCAGTACTTC
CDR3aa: CASSDLTGGETQYF

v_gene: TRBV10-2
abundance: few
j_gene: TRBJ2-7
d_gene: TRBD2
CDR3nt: TGCGCCAGCAGTGAGCGGACTAGCGGCTCCTACGAGCAGTACTTC
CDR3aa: CASSERTSGSYEQYF